The 13 T cell receptor beta chains below were found in one sample sequenced in a study of blood T cell repertoires in COVID-19. Profiling relied on immunoSEQ multiplex PCR, and the TCRdb table lists in-frame clones only, not all of them. In the table there are about 64,000 clones, roughly four fifths of which are singletons. The sample comprised peripheral blood. These receptors all come from a human donor in a cohort sampled during active COVID-19.

The chain employs TRBV28 and TRBJ1-3; D gene ambiguous. CDR3 size: 14 residues. Trimming cost V 5 bases and J 0 bases, with 8 bases left between them. Germline-derived CDR1 and CDR2 are MDHEN and SYDVKM. CDR3 DNA: TGTGCCAGCAGTATAGTTAGCTCTGGAAACACCATATATTTT. It specifies CASSIVSSGNTIYF.

V gene TRBV27 combines with J gene TRBJ2-7; 10 bases are shared with TRBD2. The germline V gene has CDR1 MNHEY and CDR2 SMNVEV (reference sequence). V lost 7 bases, J lost 4 bases, and 10 bases stayed unmatched. The CDR3 is 15 amino acids. This CDR3 reads CASKKREGAGYEQYF. In DNA, the CDR3 is TGTGCCAGCAAAAAGCGGGAGGGTGCGGGGTACGAGCAGTACTTC.

J is TRBJ1-4 and V is TRBV5-6, with a tentative D call TRBD1 (6 bases). Trimming took 6 bases from V and 0 from J, leaving 6 bases between them. Germline CDR1 reads SGHDT; CDR2 reads YYEEEE. The CDR3 length is 13 residues. CDR3 DNA: TGTGCCAGCACAGGGGCAACTAATGAAAAACTGTTTTTT. It encodes CASTGATNEKLFF.

The chain combines TRBV6-5 with TRBJ2-1, with unresolved D. This CDR3 is built from 10 residues. Germline V gene sequence: CDR1 MNHEY, CDR2 SVGAGI. V lost 7 bases, J lost 7 bases, and 5 bases lay in between. The CDR3 DNA is TGTGCCAGCATGAGGAATGAGCAGTTCTTC. Translated, it gives CASMRNEQFF.

This clone was counted a few times. The CDR3 region is CASSLGGHEQFF. The CDR3 nucleotides read TGTGCCAGCAGCTTGGGGGGCCATGAGCAGTTCTTC. The chain carries TRBV5-5 and TRBJ2-1, with D perhaps TRBD1 (5 bases). The CDR3 covers 12 residues. Trimming removed 0 bases at V and 8 bases at J, with 6 bases between. Looked up from germline, CDR1 is SGHKS and CDR2 is YYEKEE (reference sequence).

The chain employs TRBV2 and TRBJ2-5; D is ambiguous. CDR3 length equals 13 residues. Germline-derived CDR1 and CDR2 are SNHLY and FYNNEI. Between the trimmed V and J ends, which lost 7 bases and 5 bases, there was a span of 14 bases. The CDR3 DNA reads TGTGCCAGCAAGACGGGTCTACGGGAGACCCAGTACTTC. It translates to CASKTGLRETQYF.

J is TRBJ2-2 and V is TRBV27; D is ambiguous. CDR1 MNHEY and CDR2 SMNVEV come from the germline V gene (reference sequence). The CDR3 is 13 residues long. Deletions cut 2 bases from V and 6 bases from J, with 7 bases between. The CDR3 DNA reads as TGTGCCAGCAGTTTAATAGAGGCCGGGGAGCTGTTTTTT. Translation: CASSLIEAGELFF.

The chain combines TRBV7-2 with TRBJ2-1; maybe TRBD2 (6 bases). Germline lookup yields CDR1 SGHTA and CDR2 FQGNSA. The CDR3 has 14 residues. Trimming pared 1 base from V and 9 bases from J, leaving 13 bases between. CDR3 nucleotides: TGTGCCAGCAGCTTAGTGGTGGGGGGACTTGAGCAGTTCTTC. The encoded protein is CASSLVVGGLEQFF.

The chain combines TRBV9 with TRBJ2-3, with TRBD2 identical over 10 bases. The V and J ends lost 0 bases and 1 base, in that order; junction bases with no gene match: 8. Looked up from germline, CDR1 is SGDLS and CDR2 is YYNGEE. This CDR3 has 18 amino acids. CDR3 nucleotide sequence: TGTGCCAGCAGCGTAGAGAGCGGGGGGGCTATGGGCACAGATACGCAGTATTTT. Translated: CASSVESGGAMGTDTQYF. The variable domain in full, with the rest retrieved from reference TRBV9 and TRBJ2-3, is DSGVTQTPKHLITATGQRVTLRCSPRSGDLSVYWYQQSLDQGLQFLIQYYNGEERAKGNILERFSAQQFPDLHSELNLSSLELGDSALYFCASSVESGGAMGTDTQYFGPGTRLTVL.

As to this clone: Other DNA sequences of this sample code for an identical CDR3. The chain combines TRBV9 with TRBJ2-1; a possible D gene is TRBD2 (6 bases). From germline, CDR1 is SGDLS and CDR2 YYNGEE. The CDR3 runs 13 residues. The V and J ends lost 0 bases and 8 bases respectively, with 9 bases between them. The CDR3 region has the DNA TGTGCCAGCAGCGTAGGGGGCGGGGATGAGCAGTTCTTC. Encoded protein: CASSVGGGDEQFF.

The genes are TRBV7-9 and TRBJ2-1, with 9 bases identical to TRBD2. V lost 3 bases, J lost 4 bases, and 7 bases stayed unmatched. CDR1 is SEHNR and CDR2 is FQNEAQ in the germline V gene (reference sequence). The CDR3 is 16 amino acids. The CDR3 reads CASSFLAGAMYNEQFF. The CDR3 DNA sequence: TGTGCCAGCAGCTTCTTAGCGGGGGCAATGTACAATGAGCAGTTCTTC. Full variable domain (remainder filled in from reference TRBV7-9 and TRBJ2-1): DTGVSQNPRHKITKRGQNVTFRCDPISEHNRLYWYRQTLGQGPEFLTYFQNEAQLEKSRLLSDRFSAERPKGSFSTLEIQRTEQGDSAMYLCASSFLAGAMYNEQFFGPGTRLTVL.

This clone has a single count. This chain links TRBV13 with TRBJ1-6; possibly TRBD1 for D (5 bases). This CDR3 contains 15 residues. Germline lookup yields CDR1 PRHDT and CDR2 FYEKMQ (reference sequence). Trimming pared 0 bases from V and 8 bases from J, leaving 11 bases between. CDR3 nucleotide sequence: TGTGCCAGCAGCTTAGGGGGGCTAGGTTATTCACCCCTCCACTTT. As protein: CASSLGGLGYSPLHF.

CDR3 coding DNA: TGTGCCAGCAGGGCCGGGACAGGGTACTACGAGCAGTACTTC. As protein: CASRAGTGYYEQYF. This chain uses TRBV2 with TRBJ2-7; 9 positions match TRBD1. The CDR3 consists of 14 residues. V was clipped by 6 bases and J by 3 bases; unmatched bases: 6. Germline V gene lookup returns CDR1 SNHLY and CDR2 FYNNEI.